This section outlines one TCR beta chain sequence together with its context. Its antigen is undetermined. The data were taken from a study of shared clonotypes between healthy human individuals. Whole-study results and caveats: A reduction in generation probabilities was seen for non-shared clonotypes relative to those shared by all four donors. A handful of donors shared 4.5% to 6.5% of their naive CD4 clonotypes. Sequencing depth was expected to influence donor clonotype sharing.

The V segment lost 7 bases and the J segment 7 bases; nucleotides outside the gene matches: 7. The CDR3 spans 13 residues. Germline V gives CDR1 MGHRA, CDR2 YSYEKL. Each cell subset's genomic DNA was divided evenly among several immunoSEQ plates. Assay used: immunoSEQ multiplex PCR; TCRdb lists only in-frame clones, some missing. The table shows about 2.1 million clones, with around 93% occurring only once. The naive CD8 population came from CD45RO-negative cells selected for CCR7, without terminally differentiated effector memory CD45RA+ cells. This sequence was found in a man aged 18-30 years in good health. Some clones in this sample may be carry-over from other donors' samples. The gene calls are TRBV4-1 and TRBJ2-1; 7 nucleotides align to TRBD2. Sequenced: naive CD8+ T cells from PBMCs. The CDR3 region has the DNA TGCGCCAGCATGGCGGGAGCCTTTAATGAGCAGTTCTTC. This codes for CASMAGAFNEQFF.